One sample yielded the 3 T cell receptor beta chains listed below, sequenced in a study of shared clonotypes between healthy human individuals. TCRdb's copy holds only in-frame clones and misses some; the assay was immunoSEQ multiplex PCR. In the table there are fewer than 850,000 clones, about two thirds of which are singletons. Material: memory CD4+ T cells sorted from blood. This sample's subset: CD45RA-negative fraction. The receptors here all came from a woman aged 25 to 45 in good health.

This chain connects TRBV29-1 to TRBJ1-5; 9 positions match TRBD1. The ends lost 6 bases at V and 4 bases at J; junction bases unmatched: 19. Germline-derived CDR1 and CDR2 are SQVTM and ANQGSEA. This CDR3 is built from 18 residues. The CDR3 spells CSVIRDRDNGGENQPQHF. The CDR3 region has the DNA TGCAGCGTAATCCGGGACAGGGACAACGGGGGAGAAAATCAGCCCCAGCATTTT.

The J gene is TRBJ2-2, the V gene TRBV30; 8 nucleotides line up with TRBD1. This CDR3 region has 12 residues. Germline values: CDR1 GTSNPN, CDR2 SVGIG (reference sequence). The CDR3 spells CAQGANTGELFF. DNA of the CDR3: TGTGCACAGGGGGCGAACACCGGGGAGCTGTTTTTT. The complete variable domain, with remaining parts taken from reference TRBV30 and TRBJ2-2, reads SQTIHQWPATLVQPVGSPLSLECTVEGTSNPNLYWYRQAAGRGLQLLFYSVGIGQISSEVPQNLSASRPQDRQFILSSKKLLLSDSGFYLCAQGANTGELFFGEGSRLTVL.

V usage is TRBV4-1 and J usage is TRBJ2-1, with D tentatively TRBD1 or TRBD2 (5 bases each). V was trimmed by 4 bases and J by 0 bases, leaving 10 bases between them. The germline CDR1 and CDR2 sequences are MGHRA and YSYEKL. This CDR3 is 15 amino acids long. In nucleotides, the CDR3 is TGCGCCAGCAGCCGGGACGCAAGCTCCTACAATGAGCAGTTCTTC. It is translated as CASSRDASSYNEQFF.